One T cell receptor (beta chain) is described in this entry. Its antigen is not known. It may be a read error: a sequence one base away is much more abundant. TCRdb redid the calling of the reads with MiXCR, one entry per CDR3 protein. In the table there are 250,000 or so distinct CDR3 sequences, 9.1% of which are singletons. This entry is derived from a study of T cell repertoires in cytomegalovirus infection. Study-wide background: Indications came from public TCR beta signatures; they pointed to CMV infection and to a matching HLA type.

Regarding the study as a whole: HLA-C-restricted TCR beta clonotypes specific for CMV led the ex vivo response. Based on cumulative public TCR beta family frequency, carriers of CMV plus the relevant HLA were identified.

The CDR3 loop spans 13 amino acids. V is TRBV12-3 or TRBV12-4 and J is TRBJ1-3, with D possibly TRBD1 on 6 matching bases. The TCR originated in a human donor in good health (CMV status not recorded). Some clones in this sample may be carry-over from other donors' samples. The sequenced sample consisted of PBMCs. This CDR3 reads CVSLQGTGNTIYF. CDR3 sequence (DNA): TGTGTCAGCCTACAGGGAACTGGAAACACCATATATTTT.